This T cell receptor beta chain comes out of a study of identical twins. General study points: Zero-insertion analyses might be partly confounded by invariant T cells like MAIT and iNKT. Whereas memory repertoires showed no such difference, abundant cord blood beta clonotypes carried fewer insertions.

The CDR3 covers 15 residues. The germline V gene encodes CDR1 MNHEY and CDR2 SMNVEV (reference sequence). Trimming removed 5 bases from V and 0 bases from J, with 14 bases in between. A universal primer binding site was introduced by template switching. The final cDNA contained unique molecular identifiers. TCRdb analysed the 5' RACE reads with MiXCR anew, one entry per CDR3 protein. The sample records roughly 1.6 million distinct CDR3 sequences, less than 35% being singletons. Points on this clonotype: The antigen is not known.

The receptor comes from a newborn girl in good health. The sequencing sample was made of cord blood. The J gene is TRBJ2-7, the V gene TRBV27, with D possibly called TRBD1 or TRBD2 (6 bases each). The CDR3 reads CASSPWGASSYEQYF. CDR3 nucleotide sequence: TGTGCCAGCAGTCCCTGGGGGGCCAGCTCCTACGAGCAGTACTTC.